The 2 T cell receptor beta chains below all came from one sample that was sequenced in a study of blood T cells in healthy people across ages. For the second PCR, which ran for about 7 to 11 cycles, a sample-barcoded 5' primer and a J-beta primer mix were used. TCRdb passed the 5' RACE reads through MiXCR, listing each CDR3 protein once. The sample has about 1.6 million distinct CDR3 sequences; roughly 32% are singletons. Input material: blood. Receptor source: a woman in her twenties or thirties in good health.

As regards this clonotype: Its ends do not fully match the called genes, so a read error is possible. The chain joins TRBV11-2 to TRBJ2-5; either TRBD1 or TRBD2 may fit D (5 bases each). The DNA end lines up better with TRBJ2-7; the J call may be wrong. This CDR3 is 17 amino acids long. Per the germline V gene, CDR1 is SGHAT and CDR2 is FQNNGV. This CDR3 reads CASSLDGGSRRTYEQYF. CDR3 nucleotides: TGTGCTAGCAGCTTAGATGGGGGAAGCCGAAGAACCTACGAGCAGTACTTC.

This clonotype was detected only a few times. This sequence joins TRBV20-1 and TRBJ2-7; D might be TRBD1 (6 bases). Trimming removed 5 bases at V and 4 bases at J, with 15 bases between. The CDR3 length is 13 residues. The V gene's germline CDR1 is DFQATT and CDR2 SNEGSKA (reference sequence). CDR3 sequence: CSARTGSVYEQYF. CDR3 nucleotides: TGCAGTGCTCGTACAGGGTCGGTATACGAGCAGTACTTC.